This TCR beta chain was recovered during a study of identical twins. This clonotype was picked up a small number of times. Its antigen is undetermined. TCRdb called the 5' RACE reads again in MiXCR, with one record for every CDR3 protein. The sample has some 300,000 distinct CDR3 sequences, approximately 13% seen once. The V gene's germline CDR1 is SEHNR and CDR2 FQNEAQ (reference sequence). The CDR3 length is 13 residues. V was clipped by 5 bases and J by 7 bases, with 12 bases between them. Findings of the study overall: One should note that invariant MAIT and iNKT cells could partly confound zero-insertion analyses. Some out-of-frame alpha sequences were shared by twins, and these showed excess low generation probability.

In every case, the donor was a healthy Caucasian. These same data were also listed under a study on yellow fever vaccine responses in identical twins.

The V and J genes are TRBV7-9 and TRBJ1-3; D gene unclear. This receptor was identified in a woman in her late teens or twenties in good health. The sequenced sample consisted of CD8+ T cells sorted from blood. The chain's CDR3 is CASSPGVGNTIYF. The CDR3 region has the DNA TGTGCCAGCAGCCCAGGAGTAGGGAACACCATATATTTT.